The source of this T cell receptor (beta chain) is a study of cytomegalovirus exposure and HLA in healthy donors. The CDR3 covers 14 residues. Between the trimmed V and J ends, which lost 6 bases and 4 bases, there was a span of 16 bases. Germline V gene sequence: CDR1 MNHNS, CDR2 SASEGT. Primers: 60 Vbeta forward and 13 Jbeta reverse. TCRdb keeps only in-frame clones here, not all; method: immunoSEQ multiplex PCR. Of roughly 100,000 clones listed, over 65% are singletons. This clone appeared once. Sample: PBMCs. The chain carries TRBV6-1 and TRBJ2-7; a possible D gene is TRBD2 (6 bases). This TCR derives from a man aged 40-49 years in good health and CMV-seropositive. The CDR3 bases are TGTGCCAGCAGGAGGGCGGGGCTGGCGTACGAGCAGTACTTC. Protein: CASRRAGLAYEQYF.